This T cell receptor beta chain derives from a study of Ad26.COV2.S vaccination and SARS-CoV-2 variants. Looking at the study overall: Donor was assigned to the Ad26.COV2.S arm of trial COV1001. Findings and limits, study-wide: Vaccine recipients showed a spike-specific TCR breadth that was higher than in placebo recipients. Possibly, TCR breadth and depth analyses underestimated total T cell responses.

Treatment of the sample: roughly 18 received Ad26.COV2.S at low or high dose, single or two shots; several received placebo; per-sample allocation not given. Material that was analyzed had been drawn on day 63 after the first vaccine or placebo injection. Ad26.COV2.S expressed prefusion-stabilized spike from the original Wuhan strain. This CDR3 region has 14 residues. The V gene lost 0 bases and the J gene lost 4 bases, with 9 bases spanning the gap. The V gene's germline CDR1 is SGHRS and CDR2 YFSETQ. Concerning this clone itself: As yet, its antigen is unknown.

This table comes from immunoSEQ multiplex PCR, and its TCRdb copy is limited to in-frame clones, with some not included. The sample lists some 320,000 clones, about 82% occurring once. Sequencing was performed on peripheral blood, taken in a trial of Ad26.COV2.S vaccine versus placebo. The V gene is TRBV5-1, the J gene TRBJ2-3, with D perhaps matching TRBD2 (5 bases). This sequence originates from a person aged 18-65 years who received the Ad26.COV2.S COVID-19 vaccine or a placebo. In nucleotides, the CDR3 is TGCGCCAGCAGCTTGGGGGGAGTTGCAGATACGCAGTATTTT. Protein sequence: CASSLGGVADTQYF. The full variable domain, its missing parts supplied by reference TRBV5-1 and TRBJ2-3, is KAGVTQTPRYLIKTRGQQVTLSCSPISGHRSVSWYQQTPGQGLQFLFEYFSETQRNKGNFPGRFSGRQFSNSRSEMNVSTLELGDSALYLCASSLGGVADTQYFGPGTRLTVL.